The 29 T cell receptor beta chains presented below share a single source sample, sequenced in a study of T cell responses to AZD1222 COVID-19 vaccine. Profiled with immunoSEQ multiplex PCR; TCRdb holds only in-frame clones, not every one. Here the sample spans roughly 100,000 clones, around nine tenths being singletons. Sequencing was performed on peripheral blood, taken on day 0 of AZD1222 vaccination. These receptors all come from an adult in good health.

This clone is a singleton in its sample. The gene calls are TRBV19 and TRBJ2-3; TRBD1 or TRBD2 may be the D gene (5 bases each). The germline CDR1 and CDR2 sequences are LNHDA and SQIVND (reference sequence). This CDR3 comprises 14 residues. Trimming removed 5 bases from V and 2 bases from J, with 11 bases in between. The CDR3 spells CASSRGGSTDTQYF. The CDR3 DNA sequence: TGTGCCAGTAGTCGGGGCGGCTCCACAGATACGCAGTATTTT.

The V and J genes are TRBV27 and TRBJ2-2; 7 bases align to TRBD2. CDR1 MNHEY and CDR2 SMNVEV come from the germline V gene (reference sequence). Unmatched junction bases numbered 6, after V lost 2 bases and J lost 9 bases. The CDR3 loop spans 14 amino acids. The CDR3 DNA sequence: TGTGCCAGCAGTTTACAAGCGGGGATTAGGGAGCTGTTTTTT. It codes for CASSLQAGIRELFF.

The J gene is TRBJ1-4, the V gene TRBV2; D unclear. V shed 6 bases and J shed 0 bases, with 11 bases lying between them. Germline assignment: CDR1 SNHLY and CDR2 FYNNEI. The CDR3 is made up of 15 amino acids. CDR3 bases: TGTGCCAGCAGCGGCAGGCGGGCAACTAATGAAAAACTGTTTTTT. This translates into CASSGRRATNEKLFF.

The gene calls are TRBV15 and TRBJ2-7; 9 nucleotides align to TRBD1. There are 16 residues in the CDR3. In germline, CDR1 is LNHNV, CDR2 YYDKDF (reference sequence). The V and J ends lost 4 bases and 1 base, in that order; junction bases with no gene match: 8. The CDR3 spells CATSNPGQGLSYEQYF. In DNA, the CDR3 is TGTGCCACCAGCAATCCGGGACAGGGCCTTTCCTACGAGCAGTACTTC.

The V call is TRBV28, the J call TRBJ2-1; TRBD2 matches 10 bases. Trimming at V came to 1 base and at J to 6 bases, leaving 3 bases not matched to a gene. This CDR3 region has 15 residues. Germline V gives CDR1 MDHEN, CDR2 SYDVKM. This chain's CDR3 is CASSLSGLASNEQFF. The CDR3 coding sequence is TGTGCCAGCAGTTTATCGGGACTAGCGTCCAATGAGCAGTTCTTC.

The gene calls are TRBV19 and TRBJ1-4; 8 bases match TRBD1. J lost 7 bases, V lost 1 base, and 5 bases had no gene match. There are 15 residues in the CDR3. Germline lookup yields CDR1 LNHDA and CDR2 SQIVND (reference sequence). The CDR3 loop is CASSIASGGGEKLFF. The CDR3 bases are TGTGCCAGTAGTATAGCCTCAGGGGGCGGTGAAAAACTGTTTTTT.

The rearrangement uses TRBV10-2 and TRBJ2-1; perhaps TRBD2 as D (6 bases). The CDR3 runs 14 residues. V was pared by 2 bases and J by 3 bases, with 8 bases between. CDR1 and CDR2 (germline): WSHSY, SAAADI. CDR3: CASSENGGYNEQFF. The CDR3 DNA reads as TGCGCCAGCAGTGAGAACGGGGGCTACAATGAGCAGTTCTTC.

This chain links TRBV29-1 with TRBJ1-3, with D unresolved. The CDR3 spans 11 residues. Germline assignment: CDR1 SQVTM and CDR2 ANQGSEA. Trimming pared 4 bases from V and 3 bases from J, leaving 4 bases between. CDR3 sequence: CSVGDGNTIYF. In nucleotides, the CDR3 is TGCAGCGTTGGAGATGGAAACACCATATATTTT.

J is TRBJ1-6 and V is TRBV25-1, with TRBD1 as a possible D gene (6 bases). The V end lost 4 bases, the J end lost 10 bases, and 14 bases lay between the germline ends. The CDR3 sequence is 14 residues long. Looked up from germline, CDR1 is MGHDK and CDR2 is SYGVNS. CDR3 nucleotide sequence: TGTGCCAGCAGTGTGACAGGCCTAGGATCACCCCTCCACTTT. Residues: CASSVTGLGSPLHF.

V is TRBV7-9 and J is TRBJ2-1; D is unresolved. This CDR3 has 13 amino acids. Trimming pared 4 bases from V and 6 bases from J, leaving 10 bases between. Germline V gene sequence: CDR1 SEHNR, CDR2 FQNEAQ (reference sequence). This CDR3 is CASSSPFFNEQFF. The CDR3 coding sequence is TGTGCCAGCAGCTCCCCCTTTTTCAATGAGCAGTTCTTC.

The chain carries TRBV6-5 and TRBJ2-5; D unresolved. This CDR3 is built from 11 residues. Trimming shortened V by 0 bases and J by 7 bases, and 3 bases separated the two germline ends. In germline, CDR1 is MNHEY, CDR2 SVGAGI. The chain's CDR3 is CASSYSGTQYF. The CDR3 DNA is TGTGCCAGCAGTTACTCTGGGACCCAGTACTTC.

The CDR3: CASSPWGSALDYGYTF. As DNA, the CDR3 is TGTGCCAGCAGCCCCTGGGGGAGCGCGCTGGACTATGGCTACACCTTC. V is TRBV7-8 and J is TRBJ1-2, with D possibly TRBD1 on 5 matching bases. V lost 5 bases, J lost 3 bases, and 19 bases lay in between. This CDR3 has 16 residues. Germline values: CDR1 SGHVS, CDR2 FQNEAQ.

The chain joins TRBV10-3 to TRBJ1-2, with 7 bases fitting TRBD1. This CDR3 contains 14 residues. CDR1 and CDR2 from the germline V gene are ENHRY and SYGVKD. V was clipped by 3 bases and J by 3 bases; unmatched bases: 4. Here the CDR3 reads CAISDRQGDYGYTF. The CDR3 nucleotides are TGTGCCATCAGTGATCGGCAGGGGGACTATGGCTACACCTTC.

The chain carries TRBV4-1 and TRBJ1-5; no definite D call. The CDR3 sequence is 14 residues long. Germline loops: CDR1 MGHRA, CDR2 YSYEKL. V dropped 1 base and J dropped 7 bases, with 11 bases sitting between them. The DNA for the CDR3 is TGCGCCAGCAGCCAAGTAGCGGGTTTGCAGCCCCAGCATTTT. Protein product: CASSQVAGLQPQHF.

The chain combines TRBV2 with TRBJ2-2; 9 bases align to TRBD1. The length of the CDR3 is 16 residues. Trimming took 6 bases from V and 1 from J; bases not matched to a gene: 6. Germline CDR1 SNHLY, CDR2 FYNNEI. The DNA for the CDR3 is TGTGCCAGCAGGATACCGGGACAGGGGAACACCGGGGAGCTGTTTTTT. Protein sequence: CASRIPGQGNTGELFF.

The chain recombines TRBV7-9 with TRBJ1-1; TRBD1 is a possible D gene (6 bases). Germline V gene data show CDR1 as SEHNR and CDR2 as FQNEAQ (reference sequence). This CDR3 is 14 amino acids long. The V gene lost 4 bases and the J gene lost 5 bases, with 14 bases spanning the gap. The CDR3 coding sequence is TGTGCCAGCAGCTATTCTTCTACAGGGACTGAAGCTTTCTTT. Its translation: CASSYSSTGTEAFF.

The chain couples TRBV19 to TRBJ1-5; D is possibly TRBD1 (6 bases). CDR1 is LNHDA, CDR2 SQIVND, per germline (reference sequence). The V gene lost 7 bases and the J gene lost 1 base, with 14 bases spanning the gap. The CDR3 sequence is 15 residues long. The CDR3 is CASTITGYSNQPQHF. CDR3 nucleotide sequence: TGTGCCAGTACCATAACAGGGTACAGCAATCAGCCCCAGCATTTT.

V gene TRBV10-1 combines with J gene TRBJ2-7; D may be TRBD1 or TRBD2 (6 bases each). V was trimmed by 7 bases and J by 2 bases, leaving 21 bases between them. The CDR3 spans 16 residues. From germline, CDR1 is WNHNN and CDR2 SYGVQD (reference sequence). This CDR3 reads CASKGGQRLSTYEQYF. The CDR3 nucleotides read TGCGCCAGCAAAGGGGGGCAGCGTCTTTCTACCTACGAGCAGTACTTC.

This chain links TRBV19 with TRBJ2-1; 8 nucleotides align to TRBD2. V lost 6 bases and J lost 2; bases outside the gene matches: 3. Germline values: CDR1 LNHDA, CDR2 SQIVND (reference sequence). CDR3 length: 14 amino acids. CDR3 amino acids: CASRGSGTYNEQFF. CDR3 DNA sequence: TGTGCCAGTAGGGGTAGCGGGACCTACAATGAGCAGTTCTTC.

J is TRBJ1-2 and V is TRBV19, with a weak D call TRBD1 (5 bases). CDR3 length equals 13 residues. CDR1 LNHDA and CDR2 SQIVND come from the germline V gene (reference sequence). Deletions cut 1 base from V and 4 bases from J, with 7 bases between. The CDR3 loop is CASSIVQGYGYTF. Written as DNA, the CDR3 is TGTGCCAGTAGTATAGTCCAGGGCTATGGCTACACCTTC.

The genes are TRBV3-1 (or the pseudogene TRBV3-2) and TRBJ1-1; D remains unclear. Germline CDR1 LGHDT, CDR2 YNNKEL (reference sequence). The ends were cut back, 0 bases at V and 6 bases at J, with 11 bases in the middle. This CDR3 comprises 14 residues. CDR3 protein: CASSQDIRRAEAFF. In DNA, the CDR3 is TGTGCCAGCAGCCAAGATATCCGGCGGGCTGAAGCTTTCTTT.

This chain's CDR3 is CASSYFSGGDNEQFF. CDR3 nucleotide sequence: TGTGCCAGCAGTTACTTTAGCGGGGGGGACAATGAGCAGTTCTTC. The rearrangement uses TRBV6-5 and TRBJ2-1, with 11 positions matching TRBD2. Germline trimming cut 1 base from V and 5 bases from J; bases unmatched to any gene: 1. The CDR3 is 15 amino acids. CDR1 and CDR2 from the germline V gene are MNHEY and SVGAGI.

J is TRBJ2-3 and V is TRBV11-2; TRBD2 matches 10 bases. The CDR3 is made up of 18 amino acids. Germline CDR1 SGHAT, CDR2 FQNNGV. The ends lost 2 bases at V and 1 base at J; junction bases unmatched: 9. The CDR3 DNA reads TGTGCCAGCAGCTTATCGCTAGCGGGAGCCTTGGGCACAGATACGCAGTATTTT. This sequence encodes CASSLSLAGALGTDTQYF.

This chain uses TRBV6-1 with TRBJ2-3; the D gene is possibly TRBD2 (7 bases). Trimming took off 0 bases at V and 2 bases at J, with 21 bases between the two ends. The CDR3 runs to 19 residues. From germline, CDR1 is MNHNS and CDR2 SASEGT. CDR3 in DNA: TGTGCCAGCAGTGAAGCGGCTGTTCGGGGAGGGGGGTACACAGATACGCAGTATTTT. Translation: CASSEAAVRGGGYTDTQYF.

The J gene is TRBJ2-1, the V gene TRBV14; 7 nucleotides match TRBD1. Germline V gives CDR1 SGHDN, CDR2 FVKESK. CDR3 length equals 13 residues. With V trimmed by 5 bases and J by 9 bases, 7 bases remained unmatched. In nucleotides, the CDR3 is TGTGCCAGCAGCACATACAGGGGTGGTGAGCAGTTCTTC. Residues: CASSTYRGGEQFF.

The chain joins TRBV5-8 to TRBJ2-1, with D maybe TRBD2 (6 bases). The CDR3 is 16 amino acids. V was pared by 3 bases and J by 2 bases, with 15 bases between. Germline CDR1 reads SGHTS; CDR2 reads YDEGEE. The CDR3 loop reads CASSWGAGEAYNEQFF. CDR3 bases: TGTGCCAGCAGCTGGGGTGCCGGGGAGGCCTACAATGAGCAGTTCTTC. The whole variable domain, remainder taken from reference TRBV5-8 and TRBJ2-1, is EAGVTQSPTHLIKTRGQQATLRCSPISGHTSVYWYQQALGLGLQFLLWYDEGEERNRGNFPPRFSGRQFPNYSSELNVNALELEDSALYLCASSWGAGEAYNEQFFGPGTRLTVL.

This clone was seen just once. V usage is TRBV7-6 and J usage is TRBJ1-1, with D perhaps matching TRBD1 (6 bases). The CDR3 extends over 15 amino acids. The germline V and J ends were trimmed by 3 bases and 3 bases, with 14 bases remaining between them. CDR1 SGHVS and CDR2 FNYEAQ come from the germline V gene. CDR3 DNA: TGTGCCAGCAGCTTCTACAGGGATCGAGACACTGAAGCTTTCTTT. This gives the protein CASSFYRDRDTEAFF.

The chain couples TRBV28 to TRBJ1-6, with 7 bases matching TRBD1. The CDR3 extends over 15 amino acids. V dropped 6 bases and J dropped 7; count of bases not matched to a gene: 9. CDR1 and CDR2 (germline): MDHEN, SYDVKM. CDR3 protein: CASSKQGWLNSPLHF. The CDR3, as DNA: TGTGCCAGCAGCAAACAGGGGTGGTTGAATTCACCCCTCCACTTT.

The rearrangement links TRBV7-9 to TRBJ2-1, with 11 bases fitting TRBD2. CDR3 length: 14 residues. Germline V gives CDR1 SEHNR, CDR2 FQNEAQ (reference sequence). J gave up 9 bases and V 11 bases, and 12 bases lay outside the gene matches. CDR3 amino acids: CAGGTGLAAGEQFF. For the CDR3, the DNA is TGTGCCGGCGGGACGGGACTAGCGGCGGGTGAGCAGTTCTTC. The whole variable domain, remainder taken from reference TRBV7-9 and TRBJ2-1, is DTGVSQNPRHKITKRGQNVTFRCDPISEHNRLYWYRQTLGQGPEFLTYFQNEAQLEKSRLLSDRFSAERPKGSFSTLEIQRTEQGDSAMYLCAGGTGLAAGEQFFGPGTRLTVL.